Sequencing of this T cell receptor (beta chain) was carried out in a study of beta chain features in type 1 diabetes (dated 2018 in TCRdb). About the investigation overall: Patients and healthy donors did not differ in mean age, gender distribution, total cell number or subset yield. The study compared the TCRB repertoires of sorted circulating CD4+ T cell subsets in recently diagnosed type 1 diabetes patients with those in matched healthy donors. Regulatory and stem cell-like memory subsets were isolated from only 8 patients and about 8 healthy donors, whereas naive and central memory subsets came from all 30 or so donors. Across all samples, fewer than 110,000,000 sorted cells were examined, and cell number per subset correlated strongly with RNA yield.

For this clone: Its antigen is still unknown. Base qualities are not recorded, but no much larger clone differs from it by a single base.

The entire isolated RNA was reverse transcribed using the High Capacity cDNA Reverse Transcription Kit, and thus expressed TCRB transcripts were sequenced. Deep immunoSEQ sequencing was performed on naive, central memory and regulatory T cell samples, with an average of around 3.4 million total reads per sample. Sorted cells were lysed in RLT buffer and RNA was extracted with DNase-treated RNeasy Micro or Mini kits, depending on cell number. Each cell subset was processed on its own to prevent cross-contamination, while patient and healthy donor samples were processed together. TCRB sequences were amplified from cDNA with the immunoSEQ multiplex PCR, producing 87-bp fragments spanning the CDR3 region. Sequencing of the amplicons was done on the Illumina HiSeq platform. As for how the authors treated the data: Synthetic template baselines were used to correct PCR bias computationally, reads within Hamming distance 2 were collapsed, and singletons that could not be merged were discarded. By aligning reads against IMGT, V, D and J genes, CDR3 length, and insertions or deletions at six rearrangement sites were assigned. Within each subset, clonotype counts were normalized to sorted cell number, after which true diversity and Gini coefficients were computed with the tcR R package. The overlap coefficient, calculated on TCRB nucleotide sequences, was used to quantify repertoire sharing. As a proxy for the pre-selection repertoire, out-of-frame TCRB sequences from naive cells were analyzed. The immuneACCESS repertoire file appears here via TCRdb, limited to in-frame rearrangements. These files lack a portion of the clones; in checked studies, under half of the deficit traces to unresolved V genes, and the cause of the others is not known. Clone size and the V and J calls come from that table; the DNA yielded D and trimming. Here the sample has about 300,000 clones; 13% occur a single time. The ten largest clones take up about 0.016% of the sample.

Study-wide findings and limitations: Only small numbers of individuals were included in the HLA sub-analyses, which left unresolved whether HLA type had any influence on TCRB rearrangement. Shorter templates might have been favored by PCR, but patient and control samples were amplified and corrected together, so both groups would have been affected equally by any skew. Sequencing cDNA rather than genomic DNA could over-represent highly expressing activated cells, although activation and CD3 levels did not differ between groups. Patients with type 1 diabetes made fewer insertions and deleted more nucleotides at VDJ recombination sites, implying thymic rearrangement abnormalities. A moderate but significant shortening of TCRB CDR3 length was observed in type 1 diabetes patients in all four CD4+ subsets. The naive, central memory and regulatory TCRB repertoires appeared to resemble one another more closely among patients than among healthy donors.

The CDR3 contains 17 residues, cysteine and phenylalanine counted. CDR3 DNA is the only sequence kept; it has 51 bases, read in frame from the first base. CDR1 and CDR2 are drawn from the germline V gene: SNHLY, FYNNEI. The V end loses 4 bases and the J end loses 2 bases, and a stretch of 18 bases separates them. Each donor gave one peripheral blood draw, about 110 mL on average, collected into heparinised tubes. Naive, central memory, regulatory and stem cell-like memory CD4+ T cells were sorted on a BD FACSAria II using a panel including CD45RO, CCR7, CD25, CD127, CD95 and CD27. All sorted populations exceeded 98% purity. Right away, PBMCs were isolated by Lymphoprep density gradient centrifugation and were stained directly, with no culture step. To minimize batch effects, samples were stained and sorted in pairs, one healthy donor with one patient per experiment.

The chain links TRBV2 with TRBJ2-1; a weak D assignment points to TRBD2 (5 bases agree). This sequence originates from a woman between 18 and 29 years old with type 1 diabetes. The sequencing sample was made of naive CD4+ T cells from blood. What this sample's cell subset or site label stands for: true naive CD4+ T cells. The DNA sequence is as follows: TGTGCCAGCAGTGCCTCTTGGGCGGCGGGTACCTACAATGAGCAGTTCTTC. Protein translation: CASSASWAAGTYNEQFF.